These 25 T cell receptor beta chains share one sample of origin, sequenced in a study of OX40 agonist ivuxolimab in advanced cancers. The repertoire was sequenced with immunoSEQ multiplex PCR; TCRdb's copy has only in-frame clones and lacks some. Here the sample spans some 66,000 clones, more than 60% being singletons. The specimen was CD4+ or CD8+ T cells sorted from blood, collected in a trial of the OX40 agonist ivuxolimab. These receptors came from an adult with an advanced solid tumor such as melanoma, head and neck, liver or kidney cancer.

The CDR3 reads CASSPRRMDRVSYEQYF. Written as DNA, the CDR3 is TGTGCCAGCAGTCCAAGGAGGATGGACAGGGTCAGCTACGAGCAGTACTTC. The rearrangement uses TRBV27 and TRBJ2-7, with 8 bases aligning to TRBD1. Germline V gives CDR1 MNHEY, CDR2 SMNVEV (reference sequence). This CDR3 is 17 amino acids long. V shed 5 bases and J 3 bases; nucleotides not matched to a gene: 15.

The chain carries TRBV7-9 and TRBJ2-1, with 7 bases that match TRBD2. CDR1 is SEHNR and CDR2 is FQNEAQ in the germline V gene (reference sequence). The CDR3 is 17 residues long. V dropped 5 bases and J dropped 1; count of bases not matched to a gene: 11. CDR3 sequence (DNA): TGTGCCAGCAGCCCCGCCCCCCTAGCGGAATCCTACAATGAGCAGTTCTTC. It is translated as CASSPAPLAESYNEQFF.

This clone came up many times. V gene TRBV11-3 combines with J gene TRBJ1-1; perhaps TRBD1 as D (5 bases). The CDR3 loop spans 14 amino acids. Per germline, CDR1 SGHNT and CDR2 YENEEA. V was trimmed by 1 base and J by 10 bases, leaving 16 bases between them. Written as DNA, the CDR3 is TGTGCCAGCAGCTTAGGTACAGGCAGCATGGCAGCTTTCTTT. This codes for CASSLGTGSMAAFF.

The rearrangement joins TRBV6-5 to TRBJ2-1, with 7 bases aligning to TRBD2. Germline V gene data show CDR1 as MNHEY and CDR2 as SVGAGI. V trimming: 6 bases; J trimming: 10 bases; junction bases outside the gene matches: 6. The CDR3 totals 12 residues. The CDR3 DNA follows: TGTGCCAGCAGGACCAGCGGGAACGAGCAGTTCTTC. This codes for CASRTSGNEQFF.

This clone has more than one count but fewer than ten. The J gene is TRBJ1-1, the V gene TRBV19, with TRBD1 matching 7 bases. Germline V gene sequence: CDR1 LNHDA, CDR2 SQIVND (reference sequence). The CDR3 consists of 14 residues. V gave up 1 base and J gave up 5 bases; unmatched junction bases: 4. The DNA of the CDR3 is TGTGCCAGTAGTATAGTACTGACAGGGACTGAAGCTTTCTTT. Protein product: CASSIVLTGTEAFF.

In this sample, this clone turned up a few times. The chain employs TRBV5-4 and TRBJ2-1; 7 bases are shared with TRBD2. J gave up 4 bases and V 2 bases, and 6 bases lay outside the gene matches. CDR1 SGHNT and CDR2 YYREEE come from the germline V gene (reference sequence). CDR3 length equals 15 residues. The CDR3 here is CASSLSPSGYNEQFF. CDR3 in DNA: TGTGCCAGCAGCTTATCACCTAGCGGTTACAATGAGCAGTTCTTC.

The rearrangement uses TRBV18 and TRBJ2-3; D is ambiguous. The CDR3 length is 14 residues. The V end lost 1 base, the J end lost 3 bases, and 8 bases lay between the germline ends. Germline CDR1 KGHSH, CDR2 LQKENI. CDR3 region: CASSPLPGTDTQYF. The CDR3 nucleotides read TGTGCCAGCTCACCACTTCCGGGTACAGATACGCAGTATTTT.

This chain links TRBV9 with TRBJ1-5, with 7 bases aligning to TRBD1. V lost 3 bases and J lost 3; bases outside the gene matches: 6. CDR3 length: 15 amino acids. Germline V gives CDR1 SGDLS, CDR2 YYNGEE. The CDR3 DNA follows: TGTGCCAGCAGCGAGTCCGGGACAGTCAATCAGCCCCAGCATTTT. It translates to CASSESGTVNQPQHF.

This CDR3 is CATSREGQTLEKLFF. The DNA of the CDR3 is TGTGCCACCAGCAGAGAGGGGCAGACCCTTGAAAAACTGTTTTTT. The chain couples TRBV15 to TRBJ1-4; D possibly corresponds to TRBD1 (5 bases). Germline CDR1 reads LNHNV; CDR2 reads YYDKDF (reference sequence). The CDR3 length is 15 residues. Trimming shortened V by 0 bases and J by 7 bases, and 12 bases separated the two germline ends.

The V and J genes are TRBV18 and TRBJ2-7; TRBD1 or TRBD2 may be the D gene (5 bases each). The CDR3 is made up of 14 amino acids. The V gene's germline CDR1 is KGHSH and CDR2 LQKENI. The V gene lost 3 bases and the J gene lost 2 bases, with 11 bases spanning the gap. The CDR3 sequence: CASSPGTVTYEQYF. In nucleotides, the CDR3 is TGTGCCAGCTCACCGGGGACGGTCACCTACGAGCAGTACTTC.

The rearrangement links TRBV7-3 to TRBJ2-5; D uncertain. In germline, CDR1 is SGHTA, CDR2 FQGTGA. The CDR3 totals 13 residues. V was clipped by 5 bases and J by 7 bases, with 14 bases between them. CDR3 sequence: CASSPDRAGTQYF. Here the CDR3 DNA reads TGTGCCAGCAGCCCGGACCGTGCAGGGACCCAGTACTTC.

The chain couples TRBV7-6 to TRBJ2-1; unclear D gene. The germline V and J ends were trimmed by 5 bases and 8 bases, with 13 bases remaining between them. Per the germline V gene, CDR1 is SGHVS and CDR2 is FNYEAQ. The length of the CDR3 is 13 residues. The DNA for the CDR3 is TGTGCCAGCAGCCGGCCCCCCCGGGATGAGCAGTTCTTC. Amino acid sequence: CASSRPPRDEQFF.

The chain is built from TRBV4-2 and TRBJ2-5; 15 nucleotides align to TRBD2. From germline, CDR1 is LGHNA and CDR2 YNFKEQ. The CDR3 spans 18 residues. V was pared by 4 bases and J by 5 bases, with 11 bases of the junction left unmatched. The CDR3 is CASSPTGLAGGPEETQYF. The CDR3 coding sequence is TGTGCCAGCAGCCCGACGGGACTAGCGGGAGGCCCGGAGGAGACCCAGTACTTC.

This clone was observed at least ten times. The chain has TRBV10-3 and TRBJ1-1; 7 positions match TRBD1. The CDR3 is 13 residues long. Germline lookup yields CDR1 ENHRY and CDR2 SYGVKD. With 5 bases clipped from V and 10 bases from J, the junction kept 10 bases outside the gene matches. The CDR3 nucleotides are TGTGCCATCAGTAAGGGACAGCCCGTTGGAGCTTTCTTT. Translating it yields CAISKGQPVGAFF.

The chain recombines TRBV20-1 with TRBJ1-1, with D unresolved. The V gene's germline CDR1 is DFQATT and CDR2 SNEGSKA (reference sequence). The CDR3 length is 11 residues. Trimming took 4 bases from V and 7 from J, leaving 10 bases between them. In DNA form, the CDR3 reads TGCAGTGCTATATGGACGAGTGAAGCTTTCTTT. Translation: CSAIWTSEAFF.

The chain recombines TRBV10-3 with TRBJ1-1, with D perhaps TRBD1 (5 bases). Trimming shortened V by 6 bases and J by 4 bases, and 9 bases separated the two germline ends. CDR3 length: 12 amino acids. CDR1 and CDR2 from the germline V gene are ENHRY and SYGVKD. CDR3 residues: CAIRTAGTEAFF. CDR3 in DNA: TGTGCCATCAGGACAGCCGGCACTGAAGCTTTCTTT.

This clone was observed a handful of times. The chain links TRBV10-2 to TRBJ1-2; 10 bases align to TRBD1. The CDR3 has 17 residues. Germline CDR1 reads WSHSY; CDR2 reads SAAADI. With V trimmed by 2 bases and J by 3 bases, 9 bases remained unmatched. The CDR3 loop reads CASSEALTGGFYYGYTF. The CDR3 DNA is TGCGCCAGCAGTGAGGCTCTGACAGGGGGCTTTTACTATGGCTACACCTTC.

The V call is TRBV2, the J call TRBJ2-3, with TRBD2 matching over 8 bases. The CDR3 extends over 16 amino acids. V was pared by 0 bases and J by 1 base, with 3 bases of the junction left unmatched. Germline lookup yields CDR1 SNHLY and CDR2 FYNNEI. CDR3 sequence: CASSEAILAGTDTQYF. The CDR3 DNA sequence: TGTGCCAGCAGTGAAGCAATACTAGCGGGCACAGATACGCAGTATTTT.

This sequence joins TRBV2 and TRBJ1-4; unclear D gene. The germline CDR1 and CDR2 sequences are SNHLY and FYNNEI. The V end lost 6 bases, the J end lost 12 bases, and 17 bases lay between the germline ends. The CDR3 runs to 13 residues. The CDR3 DNA reads as TGTGCCAGCAGCCAAAGCCCCGTTGGGGAACTGTTTTTT. Its translation: CASSQSPVGELFF.

The CDR3 spells CAWGRNNSPLHF. Here the CDR3 DNA reads TGTGCCTGGGGACGGAATAATTCACCCCTCCACTTT. The gene calls are TRBV30 and TRBJ1-6; D not resolved. Germline V CDR1 and CDR2: GTSNPN, SVGIG (reference sequence). The germline V and J ends were trimmed by 5 bases and 5 bases, with 7 bases remaining between them. The CDR3 loop spans 12 amino acids. The whole variable domain, filled in from reference TRBV30 and TRBJ1-6, reads SQTIHQWPATLVQPVGSPLSLECTVEGTSNPNLYWYRQAAGRGLQLLFYSVGIGQISSEVPQNLSASRPQDRQFILSSKKLLLSDSGFYLCAWGRNNSPLHFGNGTRLTVT.

The V and J genes are TRBV5-1 and TRBJ2-7, with TRBD2 matching 12 bases. Germline V gives CDR1 SGHRS, CDR2 YFSETQ. This CDR3 comprises 15 residues. Trimming took 2 bases from V and 3 from J; bases not matched to a gene: 3. CDR3 DNA sequence: TGCGCCAGCAGCTTTCTAGCGGGAGGGGACTACGAGCAGTACTTC. Its translation: CASSFLAGGDYEQYF.

The chain carries TRBV7-9 and TRBJ2-1; TRBD2 is a possible D gene (5 bases). This CDR3 region has 16 residues. The ends were cut back, 0 bases at V and 8 bases at J, with 17 bases in the middle. CDR1 and CDR2 (germline): SEHNR, FQNEAQ (reference sequence). CDR3 nucleotide sequence: TGTGCCAGCAGCTTAGCGGGAGACTCTCTTGGGCATGAGCAGTTCTTC. This gives the protein CASSLAGDSLGHEQFF.

This chain joins TRBV5-1 and TRBJ1-2, with 7 positions matching TRBD1. The germline V gene encodes CDR1 SGHRS and CDR2 YFSETQ. V lost 4 bases to trimming and J lost 4 bases; unmatched junction nucleotides: 10. This CDR3 spans 15 amino acids. In nucleotides, the CDR3 is TGCGCCAGCAGCCCCGGACAGGCCCTTGTCTATGGCTACACCTTC. Its translation is CASSPGQALVYGYTF.

The rearrangement joins TRBV20-1 to TRBJ1-5; no firm D call. This CDR3 has 11 amino acids. Trimming shortened V by 6 bases and J by 12 bases, and 15 bases separated the two germline ends. CDR1 and CDR2 (germline): DFQATT, SNEGSKA (reference sequence). CDR3 protein: CSAGGTGFQHF. The CDR3 DNA follows: TGCAGTGCCGGAGGAACGGGATTCCAGCATTTT.

V usage is TRBV7-6 and J usage is TRBJ2-1; D ambiguous. V lost 1 base and J 4 bases, leaving 5 bases between the germline ends. The CDR3 is made up of 13 amino acids. The V gene's germline CDR1 is SGHVS and CDR2 FNYEAQ. The CDR3 nucleotides read TGTGCCAGCAGCTTAGGAACGTACAATGAGCAGTTCTTC. This sequence encodes CASSLGTYNEQFF.